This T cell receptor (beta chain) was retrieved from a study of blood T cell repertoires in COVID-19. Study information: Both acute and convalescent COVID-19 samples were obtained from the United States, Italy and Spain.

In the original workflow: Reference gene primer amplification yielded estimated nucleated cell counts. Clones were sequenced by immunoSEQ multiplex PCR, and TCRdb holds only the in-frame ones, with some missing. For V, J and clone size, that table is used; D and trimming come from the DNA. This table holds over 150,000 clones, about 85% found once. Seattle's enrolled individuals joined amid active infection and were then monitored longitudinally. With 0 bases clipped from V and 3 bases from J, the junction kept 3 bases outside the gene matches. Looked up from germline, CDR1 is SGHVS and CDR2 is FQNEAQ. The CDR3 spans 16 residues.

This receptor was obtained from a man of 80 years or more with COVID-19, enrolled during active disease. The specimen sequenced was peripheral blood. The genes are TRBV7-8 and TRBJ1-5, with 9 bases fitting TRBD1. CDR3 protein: CASSLAGTGNNQPQHF. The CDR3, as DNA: TGTGCCAGCAGCTTAGCGGGGACAGGGAACAATCAGCCCCAGCATTTT.